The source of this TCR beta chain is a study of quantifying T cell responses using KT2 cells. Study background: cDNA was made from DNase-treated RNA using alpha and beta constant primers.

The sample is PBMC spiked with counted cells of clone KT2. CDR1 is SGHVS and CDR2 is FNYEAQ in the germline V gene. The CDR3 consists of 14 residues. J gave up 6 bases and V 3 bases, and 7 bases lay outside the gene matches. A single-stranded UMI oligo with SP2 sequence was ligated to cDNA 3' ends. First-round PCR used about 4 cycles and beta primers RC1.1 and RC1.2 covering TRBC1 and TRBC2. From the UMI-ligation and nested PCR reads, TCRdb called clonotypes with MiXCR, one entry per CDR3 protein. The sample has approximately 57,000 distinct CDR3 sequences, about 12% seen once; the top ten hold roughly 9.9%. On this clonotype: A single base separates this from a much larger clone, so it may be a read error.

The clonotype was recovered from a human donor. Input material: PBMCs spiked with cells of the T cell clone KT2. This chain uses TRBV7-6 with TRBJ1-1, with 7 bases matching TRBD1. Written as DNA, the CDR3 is TGTGCCAGCAGCTTGGGACAGAGCCCTCCTGAAGCTTTCTTT. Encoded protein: CASSLGQSPPEAFF.